What follows are 26 T cell receptor beta chains derived from one specimen sequenced in a study of T cell repertoires in cytomegalovirus infection. TCRdb ran MiXCR on the reads and lists one entry per CDR3 protein. Among tens of thousands of distinct CDR3 sequences, approximately 20% were seen once, and the ten largest hold about 48%. These receptors' targets are unknown. The sample in question was CD8+ T cells from cultured PBMCs, obtained from culture after CMV antigen stimulation. Every receptor here comes from a human donor in good health (CMV status not recorded). Some clones in this sample may be carry-over from other donors' samples.

This clonotype came up a few times. CDR3 in DNA: TGTGCCAGCAGTATAGGCCCAAGGGGCCCTGGGGCCAACGTCCTGACTTTC. Protein sequence: CASSIGPRGPGANVLTF. V is TRBV6-1 and J is TRBJ2-6; a weak D match, TRBD1 (5 bases). Germline V gene lookup returns CDR1 MNHNS and CDR2 SASEGT. V lost 5 bases and J lost 2, with 16 bases in between. The CDR3 extends over 17 amino acids.

The table lists this clonotype with a few counts. This sequence joins TRBV4-3 and TRBJ1-4, with TRBD1 matching over 7 bases. Germline V CDR1 and CDR2: LGHNA, YSLEER. This CDR3 contains 12 residues. The junction had 3 bases not matched to a gene; V was cut back by 0 bases and J by 14 bases. The CDR3 sequence is CASSQEGTELFF. For the CDR3, the DNA is TGCGCCAGCAGCCAAGAAGGGACAGAGCTGTTTTTT.

The rearrangement links TRBV9 to TRBJ2-3, with D unclear. This CDR3 is 11 amino acids long. V shed 7 bases and J shed 5 bases, with 8 bases lying between them. Per germline, CDR1 SGDLS and CDR2 YYNGEE. CDR3 bases: TGTGCCAGCGGCGCTATAGATACGCAGTATTTT. Amino acids: CASGAIDTQYF.

As regards this clonotype: A much larger clone is a single base away; this may be a read error. This chain connects TRBV12-3 or TRBV12-4 to TRBJ2-3, with D perhaps TRBD1 (6 bases). This CDR3 contains 16 residues. The CDR3 DNA is TGTACCAGCAGTCCCCACACAGGGTTTCTAGCAGATACGCAGTATTTT. It codes for CTSSPHTGFLADTQYF.

In its sample, this clonotype was seen a few times. The rearrangement uses TRBV2 and TRBJ2-7; 7 bases are shared with TRBD2. This CDR3 has 14 amino acids. Germline V lookup: CDR1 SNHLY, CDR2 FYNNEI. Trimming cost V 1 base and J 4 bases; bases outside gene matches: 4. The CDR3 protein is CASSEERGSYEQYF. The CDR3, as DNA: TGTGCCAGCAGTGAAGAGCGGGGATCGTACGAGCAGTACTTC.

There are a few counts of this clonotype. V and J are TRBV20-1 and TRBJ2-7, with TRBD1 identical over 7 bases. The trim removed 4 bases at V and 5 bases at J, leaving 14 bases unmatched. The germline CDR1 and CDR2 sequences are DFQATT and SNEGSKA (reference sequence). The CDR3 runs 15 residues. The CDR3 DNA sequence: TGCAGTGCTAATCCCCTACAGGGGAGTGTGGACGAGCAGTACTTC. It translates to CSANPLQGSVDEQYF.

In its sample, this clonotype was seen a few times. The chain recombines TRBV11-2 with TRBJ2-7, with D tentatively TRBD2 (6 bases). Germline V gene data show CDR1 as SGHAT and CDR2 as FQNNGV. This CDR3 is built from 14 residues. V lost 3 bases and J lost 3, with 12 bases in between. DNA of the CDR3: TGTGCCAGCAGCTTGGCGGGAATCGTCTACGAGCAGTACTTC. Translating gives CASSLAGIVYEQYF.

This clonotype has a handful of counts. The chain combines TRBV11-3 with TRBJ2-5, with D unclear. Germline V gene sequence: CDR1 SGHNT, CDR2 YENEEA. V was pared by 3 bases and J by 1 base, with 9 bases between. CDR3 length: 14 amino acids. The CDR3 reads CASSLSATQETQYF. In DNA form, the CDR3 reads TGTGCCAGCAGCTTGAGCGCAACCCAAGAGACCCAGTACTTC.

This chain uses TRBV6-1 with TRBJ1-2; D is undetermined. V lost 1 base and J lost 4, with 10 bases in between. This CDR3 has 14 residues. In germline, CDR1 is MNHNS, CDR2 SASEGT. CDR3 region: CASSEERVGYGYTF. CDR3 nucleotides: TGTGCCAGCAGTGAAGAGCGGGTCGGCTATGGCTACACCTTC.

This clonotype was counted a few times. V gene TRBV6-5 combines with J gene TRBJ1-1, with D tentatively TRBD1 (6 bases). Germline lookup yields CDR1 MNHEY and CDR2 SVGAGI. This CDR3 region has 15 residues. V lost 0 bases and J 1 base, leaving 9 bases between the germline ends. This CDR3 is CASSYSGGPNTEAFF. The CDR3 region has the DNA TGTGCCAGCAGTTACTCGGGGGGCCCGAACACTGAAGCTTTCTTT.

The V call is TRBV6-8, the J call TRBJ1-2; D is ambiguous. Trimming stripped 0 bases from V and 7 bases from J, with 18 bases between. Per germline, CDR1 MNHGY and CDR2 SAAAGT. There are 16 residues in the CDR3. The CDR3 reads CASSYSSGLGVIGYTF. Here the CDR3 DNA reads TGTGCCAGCAGTTACTCGAGCGGTCTGGGCGTAATTGGCTACACCTTC.

The chain's CDR3 is CASSYPDEQFF. Here the CDR3 DNA reads TGTGCCAGCAGTTACCCCGATGAGCAGTTCTTC. The chain links TRBV6-1 to TRBJ2-1; D call uncertain. V lost 5 bases, J lost 8 bases, and 7 bases lay in between. Germline loops: CDR1 MNHNS, CDR2 SASEGT. This CDR3 is built from 11 residues.

This clonotype was found a few times. The J gene is TRBJ1-1, the V gene TRBV9; maybe TRBD1 (6 bases). V lost 3 bases and J lost 4, with 7 bases in between. This CDR3 has 12 residues. Germline CDR1 SGDLS, CDR2 YYNGEE. The CDR3 nucleotides read TGTGCCAGCAGCGGAGGGGGCACTGAAGCTTTCTTT. Translation gives CASSGGGTEAFF.

The rearrangement uses TRBV5-1 and TRBJ2-5; 9 bases are shared with TRBD1. The V and J ends lost 3 bases and 4 bases, in that order; junction bases with no gene match: 13. This CDR3 is 17 amino acids long. The V gene's germline CDR1 is SGHRS and CDR2 YFSETQ. CDR3 coding DNA: TGCGCCAGCAGCTACTCCCTAACAGGGGGCGAAGGAGAGACCCAGTACTTC. It is translated as CASSYSLTGGEGETQYF.

Ten or more counts support this clonotype. The V gene is TRBV4-1, the J gene TRBJ2-3, with D unresolved. CDR3 length equals 14 residues. Trimming took off 5 bases at V and 4 bases at J, with 13 bases between the two ends. Germline loops: CDR1 MGHRA, CDR2 YSYEKL. The DNA of the CDR3 is TGCGCCAGCAGCTATTATTTGACGTCAGATACGCAGTATTTT. Translated, it gives CASSYYLTSDTQYF.

This clonotype was seen repeatedly, ten times or more. The gene calls are TRBV4-1 and TRBJ1-1; perhaps TRBD1 as D (5 bases). The ends were cut back, 4 bases at V and 1 base at J, with 13 bases in the middle. CDR3 length equals 15 residues. Looked up from germline, CDR1 is MGHRA and CDR2 is YSYEKL. CDR3 sequence: CASSRNDRQNTEAFF. The CDR3, as DNA: TGCGCCAGCAGCCGAAACGACAGACAGAACACTGAAGCTTTCTTT.

This clonotype has more than one count but fewer than ten. For the CDR3, the DNA is TGTGCCGTTAGCGGGGGGACGGGAACCCAGTACTTC. It encodes CAVSGGTGTQYF. This chain links TRBV27 with TRBJ2-5, with TRBD2 matching over 10 bases. Trimming at V came to 11 bases and at J to 8 bases, leaving 8 bases not matched to a gene. This CDR3 region has 12 residues. In germline, CDR1 is MNHEY, CDR2 SMNVEV (reference sequence).

This chain connects TRBV19 to TRBJ2-1, with D possibly TRBD2 on 7 matching bases. Germline CDR1 reads LNHDA; CDR2 reads SQIVND (reference sequence). The CDR3 is 14 residues long. V lost 8 bases and J lost 0, with 11 bases in between. Here the CDR3 DNA reads TGTGCCAGTCGGGGGGCACACTCCTACAATGAGCAGTTCTTC. It codes for CASRGAHSYNEQFF.

The V call is TRBV5-4, the J call TRBJ2-3; 8 bases fit TRBD1. Trimming took 3 bases from V and 4 from J; bases not matched to a gene: 10. Per germline, CDR1 SGHNT and CDR2 YYREEE (reference sequence). This CDR3 has 16 residues. The DNA for the CDR3 is TGTGCCAGCAGCTGGATTGACAGGGGACAGTCAGATACGCAGTATTTT. Encoded protein: CASSWIDRGQSDTQYF.

V and J are TRBV19 and TRBJ2-6, with D unresolved. CDR3 size: 16 residues. CDR1 and CDR2 from the germline V gene are LNHDA and SQIVND (reference sequence). The V end lost 1 base, the J end lost 0 bases, and 7 bases lay between the germline ends. CDR3 DNA: TGTGCCAGTAGTATAGGTGAAGGCTCTGGGGCCAACGTCCTGACTTTC. Protein sequence: CASSIGEGSGANVLTF.

This clonotype has a count of ten or more. This chain's CDR3 is CASSLDPTIDRGKDEQYF. The CDR3 coding sequence is TGTGCCAGCAGCTTGGATCCCACCATTGACAGGGGAAAGGACGAGCAGTACTTC. The chain joins TRBV5-4 to TRBJ2-7, with 8 bases fitting TRBD1. With 0 bases clipped from V and 5 bases from J, the junction kept 16 bases outside the gene matches. The length of the CDR3 is 18 residues. Germline lookup yields CDR1 SGHNT and CDR2 YYREEE (reference sequence).

V is TRBV11-3 and J is TRBJ2-1; no definite D call. Trimming pared 2 bases from V and 8 bases from J, leaving 10 bases between. CDR3 size: 13 residues. From germline, CDR1 is SGHNT and CDR2 YENEEA. Here the CDR3 DNA reads TGTGCCAGCAGCTTATTTTGGCGCGATGAGCAGTTCTTC. Its translation: CASSLFWRDEQFF.

This clonotype occurred a few times. This chain joins TRBV5-6 and TRBJ2-1; the D gene is possibly TRBD2 (5 bases). Trimming removed 0 bases at V and 5 bases at J, with 6 bases between. This CDR3 is 13 amino acids long. The germline gives CDR1 SGHDT, CDR2 YYEEEE. Written as DNA, the CDR3 is TGTGCCAGCAGCTTGGCGGGAAACAATGAGCAGTTCTTC. Amino acid sequence: CASSLAGNNEQFF.

In its sample, this clonotype was seen many times. The rearrangement joins TRBV11-3 to TRBJ2-7; a weak D match, TRBD2 (5 bases). The V gene lost 1 base and the J gene lost 3 bases, with 10 bases spanning the gap. Per the germline V gene, CDR1 is SGHNT and CDR2 is YENEEA. The CDR3 runs to 14 residues. CDR3 nucleotide sequence: TGTGCCAGCAGCTTAGCAGCGGACTTCTACGAGCAGTACTTC. Its protein product is CASSLAADFYEQYF.

This clonotype was recorded many times. The rearrangement joins TRBV12-3 or TRBV12-4 to TRBJ2-5; D call uncertain. V lost 2 bases and J lost 5, with 15 bases in between. This CDR3 region has 15 residues. The CDR3 DNA reads as TGTGCCAGCAGTTTAACTTCCCCGAACAGCGAGACCCAGTACTTC. Translating gives CASSLTSPNSETQYF.

This clonotype appeared a few times. The chain links TRBV5-6 to TRBJ2-3, with D perhaps TRBD2 (5 bases). Deletions cut 4 bases from V and 2 bases from J, with 11 bases between. The germline gives CDR1 SGHDT, CDR2 YYEEEE. The CDR3 loop spans 14 amino acids. The CDR3 nucleotides are TGTGCCAGCAGCCGTCCTAGCAACACAGATACGCAGTATTTT. Residues: CASSRPSNTDTQYF.